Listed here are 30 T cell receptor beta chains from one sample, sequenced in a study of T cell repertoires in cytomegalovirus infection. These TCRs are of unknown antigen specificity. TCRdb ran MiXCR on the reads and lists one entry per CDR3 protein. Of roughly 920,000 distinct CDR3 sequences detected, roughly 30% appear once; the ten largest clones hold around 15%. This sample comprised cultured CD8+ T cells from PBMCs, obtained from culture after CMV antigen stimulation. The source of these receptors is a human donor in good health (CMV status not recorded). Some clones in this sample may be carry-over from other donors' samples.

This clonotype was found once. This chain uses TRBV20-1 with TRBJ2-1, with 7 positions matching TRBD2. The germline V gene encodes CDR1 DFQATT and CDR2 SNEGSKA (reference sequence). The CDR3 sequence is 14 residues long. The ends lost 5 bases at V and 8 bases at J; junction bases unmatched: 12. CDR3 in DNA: TGCAGTGCTGGAGGGACTATACGTGTGGATGAGCAGTTCTTC. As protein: CSAGGTIRVDEQFF.

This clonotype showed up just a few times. The CDR3: CASSAETGVRRGEQFF. CDR3 DNA: TGTGCCAGCAGCGCCGAGACAGGGGTAAGAAGAGGTGAGCAGTTCTTC. V gene TRBV7-9 combines with J gene TRBJ2-1; 8 bases fit TRBD1. Germline V gives CDR1 SEHNR, CDR2 FQNEAQ (reference sequence). CDR3 size: 16 residues. Unmatched junction bases numbered 15, after V lost 5 bases and J lost 9 bases.

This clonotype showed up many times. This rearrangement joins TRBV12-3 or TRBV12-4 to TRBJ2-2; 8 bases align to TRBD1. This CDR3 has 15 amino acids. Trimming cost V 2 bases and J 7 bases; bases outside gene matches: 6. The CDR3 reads CASSLPGQVIGELFF. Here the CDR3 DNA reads TGTGCCAGCAGTTTACCGGGACAGGTCATCGGGGAGCTGTTTTTT.

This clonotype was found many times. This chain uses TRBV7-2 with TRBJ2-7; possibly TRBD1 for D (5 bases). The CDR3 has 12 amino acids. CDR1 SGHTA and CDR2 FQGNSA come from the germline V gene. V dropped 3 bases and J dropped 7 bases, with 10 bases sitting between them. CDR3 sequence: CASSFQGKEQYF. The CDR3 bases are TGTGCCAGCAGCTTTCAGGGCAAAGAGCAGTACTTC. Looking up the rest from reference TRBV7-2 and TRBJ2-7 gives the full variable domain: GAGVSQSPSNKVTEKGKDVELRCDPISGHTALYWYRQSLGQGLEFLIYFQGNSAPDKSGLPSDRFSAERTGGSVSTLTIQRTQQEDSAVYLCASSFQGKEQYFGPGTRLTVT.

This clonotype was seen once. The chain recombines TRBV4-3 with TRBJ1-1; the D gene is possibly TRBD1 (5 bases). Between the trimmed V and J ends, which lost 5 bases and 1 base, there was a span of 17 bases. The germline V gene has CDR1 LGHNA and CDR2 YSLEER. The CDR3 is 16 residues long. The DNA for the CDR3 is TGCGCCAGCAGCGCCTCCGGAGGACACCCGAACACTGAAGCTTTCTTT. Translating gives CASSASGGHPNTEAFF.

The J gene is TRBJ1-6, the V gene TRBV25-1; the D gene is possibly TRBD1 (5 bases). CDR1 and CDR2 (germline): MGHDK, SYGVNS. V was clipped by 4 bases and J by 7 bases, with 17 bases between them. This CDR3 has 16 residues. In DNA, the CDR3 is TGTGCCAGCAGTGGTACCCAGGGCGTGATAAATTCACCCCTCCACTTT. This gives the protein CASSGTQGVINSPLHF.

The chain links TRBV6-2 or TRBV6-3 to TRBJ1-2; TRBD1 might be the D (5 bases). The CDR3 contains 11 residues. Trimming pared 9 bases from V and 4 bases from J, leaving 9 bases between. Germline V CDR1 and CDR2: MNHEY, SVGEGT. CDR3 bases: TGTGCCAGTTTCGGGGGCTATGGCTACACCTTC. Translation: CASFGGYGYTF.

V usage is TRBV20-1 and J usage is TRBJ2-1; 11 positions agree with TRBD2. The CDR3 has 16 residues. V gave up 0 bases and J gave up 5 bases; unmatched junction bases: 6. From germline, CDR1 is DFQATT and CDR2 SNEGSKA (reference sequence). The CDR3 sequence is CSARDPPSGGHNEQFF. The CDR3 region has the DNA TGCAGTGCTAGAGACCCCCCTAGCGGGGGGCACAATGAGCAGTTCTTC.

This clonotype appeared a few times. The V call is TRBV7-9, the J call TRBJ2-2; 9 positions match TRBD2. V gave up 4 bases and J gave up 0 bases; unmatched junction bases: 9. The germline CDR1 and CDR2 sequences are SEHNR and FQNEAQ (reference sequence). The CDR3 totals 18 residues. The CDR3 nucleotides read TGTGCCAGCAGCTGGCGGCGGGGGGGGCAACCGAACACCGGGGAGCTGTTTTTT. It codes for CASSWRRGGQPNTGELFF.

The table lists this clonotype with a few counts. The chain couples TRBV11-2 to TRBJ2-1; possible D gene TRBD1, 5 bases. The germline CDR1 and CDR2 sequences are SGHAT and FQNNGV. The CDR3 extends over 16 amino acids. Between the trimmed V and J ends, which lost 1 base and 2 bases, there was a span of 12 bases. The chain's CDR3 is CASSLVRQGTYNEQFF. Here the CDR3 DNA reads TGTGCCAGCAGCTTAGTAAGGCAGGGTACCTACAATGAGCAGTTCTTC.

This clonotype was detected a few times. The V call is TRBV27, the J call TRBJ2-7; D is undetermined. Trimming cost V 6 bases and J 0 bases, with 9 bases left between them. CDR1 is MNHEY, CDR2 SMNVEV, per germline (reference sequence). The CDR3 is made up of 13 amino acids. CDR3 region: CASSRTVSYEQYF. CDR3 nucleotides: TGTGCCAGCAGCCGGACGGTCTCCTACGAGCAGTACTTC.

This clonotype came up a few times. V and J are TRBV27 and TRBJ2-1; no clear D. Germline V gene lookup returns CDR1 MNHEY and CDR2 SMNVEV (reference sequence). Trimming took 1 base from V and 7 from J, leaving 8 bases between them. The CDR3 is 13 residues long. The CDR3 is CASSLFSLNEQFF. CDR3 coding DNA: TGTGCCAGCAGTTTATTCTCTCTGAATGAGCAGTTCTTC.

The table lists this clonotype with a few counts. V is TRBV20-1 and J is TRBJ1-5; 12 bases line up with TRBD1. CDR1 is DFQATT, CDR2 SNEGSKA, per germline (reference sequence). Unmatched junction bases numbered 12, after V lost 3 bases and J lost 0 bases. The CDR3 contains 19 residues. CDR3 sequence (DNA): TGCAGTGCTAGCGTCTCCGGGACAGGGGGCCGCTTTAGCAATCAGCCCCAGCATTTT. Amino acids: CSASVSGTGGRFSNQPQHF.

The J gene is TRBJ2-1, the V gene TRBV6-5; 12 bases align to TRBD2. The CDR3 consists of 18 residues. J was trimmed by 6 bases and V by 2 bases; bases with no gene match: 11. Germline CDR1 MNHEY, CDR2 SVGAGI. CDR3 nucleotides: TGTGCCAGCAGTTACACCCCGACTAGCGGGGGATTTAGCAATGAGCAGTTCTTC. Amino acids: CASSYTPTSGGFSNEQFF.

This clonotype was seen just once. Here the CDR3 DNA reads TGTGCCAGTAGTCCCCGGTCGAAAGGGACTTATCAGCCCCAGCATTTT. Protein product: CASSPRSKGTYQPQHF. The V gene is TRBV19, the J gene TRBJ1-5; D perhaps matches TRBD1 (5 bases). V gave up 5 bases and J gave up 5 bases, with 19 bases separating them. The CDR3 covers 16 residues. Germline loops: CDR1 LNHDA, CDR2 SQIVND (reference sequence).

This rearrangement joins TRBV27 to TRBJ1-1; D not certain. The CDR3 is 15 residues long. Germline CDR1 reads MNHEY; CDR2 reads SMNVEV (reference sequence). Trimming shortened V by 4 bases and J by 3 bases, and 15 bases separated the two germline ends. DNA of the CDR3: TGTGCCAGCAGTTCTATGCCCCACCCCTACACTGAAGCTTTCTTT. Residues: CASSSMPHPYTEAFF.

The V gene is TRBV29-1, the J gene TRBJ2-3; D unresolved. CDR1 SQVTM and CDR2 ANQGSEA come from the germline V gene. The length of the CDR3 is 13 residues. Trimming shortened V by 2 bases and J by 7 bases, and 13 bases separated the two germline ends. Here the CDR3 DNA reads TGCAGCGTTGAATTAAGGGTGCGGAATACGCAGTATTTT. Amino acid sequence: CSVELRVRNTQYF.

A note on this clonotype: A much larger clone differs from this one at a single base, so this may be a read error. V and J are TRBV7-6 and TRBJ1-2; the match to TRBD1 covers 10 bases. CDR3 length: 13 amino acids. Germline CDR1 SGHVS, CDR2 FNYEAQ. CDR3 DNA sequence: TGTGTCAGCAGCGCGACAGGGGGCGCTGGCTACACCTTC. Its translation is CVSSATGGAGYTF.

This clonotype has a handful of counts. CDR3 residues: CASSQDLGAQETQYF. Here the CDR3 DNA reads TGCGCCAGCAGCCAAGATCTGGGGGCCCAAGAGACCCAGTACTTC. This chain links TRBV4-3 with TRBJ2-5, with D perhaps TRBD1 (6 bases). There are 15 residues in the CDR3. Germline V gene lookup returns CDR1 LGHNA and CDR2 YSLEER. V was shortened by 0 bases and J by 1 base, with 9 bases between the two germline ends.

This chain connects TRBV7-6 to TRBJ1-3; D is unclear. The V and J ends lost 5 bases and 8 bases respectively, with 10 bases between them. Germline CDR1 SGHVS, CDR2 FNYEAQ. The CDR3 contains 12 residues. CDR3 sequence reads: CASSNSRDTIYF. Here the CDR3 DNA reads TGTGCCAGCAGCAATAGTAGGGACACCATATATTTT.

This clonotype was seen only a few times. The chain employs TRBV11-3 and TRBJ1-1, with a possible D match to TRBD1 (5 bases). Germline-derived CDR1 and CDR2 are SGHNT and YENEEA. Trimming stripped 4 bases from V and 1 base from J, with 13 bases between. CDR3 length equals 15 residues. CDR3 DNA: TGTGCCAGCAGCTCTGGGGGAGAAGGGAACACTGAAGCTTTCTTT. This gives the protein CASSSGGEGNTEAFF.

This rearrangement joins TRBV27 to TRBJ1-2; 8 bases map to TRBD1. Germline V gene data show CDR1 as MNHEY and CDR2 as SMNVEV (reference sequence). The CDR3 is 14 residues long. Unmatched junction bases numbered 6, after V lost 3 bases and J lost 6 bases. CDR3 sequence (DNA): TGTGCCAGCAGTTTTTTGGACAGGGCTGATGGCTACACCTTC. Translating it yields CASSFLDRADGYTF.

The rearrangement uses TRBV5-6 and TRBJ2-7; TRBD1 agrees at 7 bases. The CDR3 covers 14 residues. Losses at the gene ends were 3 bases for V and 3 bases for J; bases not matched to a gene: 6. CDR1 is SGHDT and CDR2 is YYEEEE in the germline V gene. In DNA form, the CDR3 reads TGTGCCAGCAGCTGGGGACAGCTGGGCTACGAGCAGTACTTC. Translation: CASSWGQLGYEQYF.

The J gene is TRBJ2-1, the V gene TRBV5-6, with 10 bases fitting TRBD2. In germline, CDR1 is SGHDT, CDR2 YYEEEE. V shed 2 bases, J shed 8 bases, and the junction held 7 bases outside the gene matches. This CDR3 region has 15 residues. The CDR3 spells CASSFGAGGLYEQFF. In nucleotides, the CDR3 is TGTGCCAGCAGCTTTGGAGCGGGGGGGCTCTATGAGCAGTTCTTC. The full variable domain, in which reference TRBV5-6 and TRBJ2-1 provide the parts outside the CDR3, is DAGVTQSPTHLIKTRGQQVTLRCSPKSGHDTVSWYQQALGQGPQFIFQYYEEEERQRGNFPDRFSGHQFPNYSSELNVNALLLGDSALYLCASSFGAGGLYEQFFGPGTRLTVL.

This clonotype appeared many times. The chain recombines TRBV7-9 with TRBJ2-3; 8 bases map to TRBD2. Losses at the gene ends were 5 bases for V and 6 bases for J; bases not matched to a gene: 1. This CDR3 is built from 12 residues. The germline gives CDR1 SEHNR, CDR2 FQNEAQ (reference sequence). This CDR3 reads CASSRTSDTQYF. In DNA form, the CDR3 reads TGTGCCAGCAGCCGGACTAGCGATACGCAGTATTTT. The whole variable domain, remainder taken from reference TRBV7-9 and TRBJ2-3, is DTGVSQNPRHKITKRGQNVTFRCDPISEHNRLYWYRQTLGQGPEFLTYFQNEAQLEKSRLLSDRFSAERPKGSFSTLEIQRTEQGDSAMYLCASSRTSDTQYFGPGTRLTVL.

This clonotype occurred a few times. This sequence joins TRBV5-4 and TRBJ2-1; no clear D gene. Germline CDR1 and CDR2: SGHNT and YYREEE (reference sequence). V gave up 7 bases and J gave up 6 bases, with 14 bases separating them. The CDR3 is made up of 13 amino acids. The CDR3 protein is CASLGLGFNEQFF. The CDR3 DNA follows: TGTGCCAGCCTGGGCCTGGGTTTCAATGAGCAGTTCTTC.

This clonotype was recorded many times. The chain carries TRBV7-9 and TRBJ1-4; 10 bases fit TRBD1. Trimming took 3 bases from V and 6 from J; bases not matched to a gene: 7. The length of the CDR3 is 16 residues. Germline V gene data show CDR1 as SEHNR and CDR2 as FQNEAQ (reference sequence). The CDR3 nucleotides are TGTGCCAGCAGCTTTAGAACCGGGACAGGGGATGAAAAACTGTTTTTT. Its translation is CASSFRTGTGDEKLFF.

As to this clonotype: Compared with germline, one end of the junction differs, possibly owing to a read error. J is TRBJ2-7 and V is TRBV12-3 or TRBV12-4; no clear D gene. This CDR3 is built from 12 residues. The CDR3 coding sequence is TGTTCCAGCAGTTTAGCACCGGGCGAGCAGTACTTC. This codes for CSSSLAPGEQYF.

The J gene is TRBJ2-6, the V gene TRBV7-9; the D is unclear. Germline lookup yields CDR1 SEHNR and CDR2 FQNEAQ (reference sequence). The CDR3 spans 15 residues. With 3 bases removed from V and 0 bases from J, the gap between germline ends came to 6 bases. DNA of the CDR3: TGTGCCAGCAGCTTCACGCTCTCTGGGGCCAACGTCCTGACTTTC. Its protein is CASSFTLSGANVLTF.

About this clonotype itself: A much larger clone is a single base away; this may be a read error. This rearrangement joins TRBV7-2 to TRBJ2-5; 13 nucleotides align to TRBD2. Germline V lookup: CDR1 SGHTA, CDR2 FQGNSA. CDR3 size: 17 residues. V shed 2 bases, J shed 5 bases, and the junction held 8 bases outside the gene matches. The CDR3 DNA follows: TGTGCCAGCAGCTTACCTATACTAGCGGGGGGGCATGAGACCCAGTACTTC. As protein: CASSLPILAGGHETQYF.